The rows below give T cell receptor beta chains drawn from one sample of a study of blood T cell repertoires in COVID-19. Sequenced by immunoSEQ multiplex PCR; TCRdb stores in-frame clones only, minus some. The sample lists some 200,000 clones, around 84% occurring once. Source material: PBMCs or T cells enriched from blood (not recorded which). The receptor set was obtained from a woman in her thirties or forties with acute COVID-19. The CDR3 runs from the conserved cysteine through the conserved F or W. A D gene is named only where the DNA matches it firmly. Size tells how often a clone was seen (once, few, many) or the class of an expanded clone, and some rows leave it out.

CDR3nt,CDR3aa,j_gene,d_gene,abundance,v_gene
TGTGCCAGCATTTTAGCGGGAGATGGCAAGACCCAGTACTTC,CASILAGDGKTQYF,TRBJ2-5,TRBD2,few,TRBV28
TGCGCCAGCAGCCCGCTGTCCGGGACACTCTATGGCTACACCTTC,CASSPLSGTLYGYTF,TRBJ1-2,-,-,TRBV4-3
TGTGCCAGCAGCTTAGGTCAGGGCTCGCTTACCTCCTACAATGAGCAGTTCTTC,CASSLGQGSLTSYNEQFF,TRBJ2-1,-,-,TRBV11-2
TGTGCCAGCAGCTTGACAGGGGGCTATGGCTACACCTTC,CASSLTGGYGYTF,TRBJ1-2,TRBD1,-,TRBV7-9
TGTGCCTGGAGTGTCGGCGGGGAAGGTTCACCCCTCCACTTT,CAWSVGGEGSPLHF,TRBJ1-6,-,-,TRBV30
TGTGCCAGCTCACCAGGACAGGGTCGCTACGAGCAGTACTTC,CASSPGQGRYEQYF,TRBJ2-7,TRBD1,-,TRBV18
TGCGCCAGCAGTCAGTCTACAGGGGGCGGCTATGGCTACACCTTC,CASSQSTGGGYGYTF,TRBJ1-2,TRBD1,few,TRBV23-1
TGCAGCGCACGTAAGCCGGAACAGGGGCGGAGTGAGCAGTTCTTC,CSARKPEQGRSEQFF,TRBJ2-1,TRBD1,-,TRBV29-1
TGTGCCAGCAGCTTGATCGGGGGGGAGCTGTTTTTT,CASSLIGGELFF,TRBJ2-2,-,-,TRBV5-4
TGTGCCAGCAGTTATTATTTCGGGGGAGGAGATACGCAGTATTTT,CASSYYFGGGDTQYF,TRBJ2-3,-,-,TRBV6-2/TRBV6-3
TGTGCCAGCAGCCGGGGAACGGTCAAAGAGACCCAGTACTTC,CASSRGTVKETQYF,TRBJ2-5,-,once,TRBV7-2
TGTGCCAGCAGCCGACCCCAGGGCGGGAGCACTGAAGCTTTCTTT,CASSRPQGGSTEAFF,TRBJ1-1,-,few,TRBV7-9
TGTGCCATCAGTGCTAGCGGGGGGACCTACAATGAGCAGTTCTTC,CAISASGGTYNEQFF,TRBJ2-1,TRBD2,once,TRBV10-3
TGCGCCAGCAGCTCTGACCTTTGGACAGGGCAAGATACGCAGTATTTT,CASSSDLWTGQDTQYF,TRBJ2-3,TRBD1,-,TRBV5-1
TGTGCCAGCAGTCCGCAGGGGTTTATCCACGAGCAGTACTTC,CASSPQGFIHEQYF,TRBJ2-7,-,-,TRBV28
TGTGCCAGCAGACCCGGGACTTCCAACTACGAGCAGTACTTC,CASRPGTSNYEQYF,TRBJ2-7,-,-,TRBV7-2
TGTGCCTGGGTCCCGGGACTAGCGGGGTCATGGACAGATACGCAGTATTTT,CAWVPGLAGSWTDTQYF,TRBJ2-3,TRBD2,-,TRBV30
TGCGCCAGCAGCTTGGGCCCCCGCAGGGTGTATAATTCACCCCTCCACTTT,CASSLGPRRVYNSPLHF,TRBJ1-6,-,-,TRBV5-1
TGTGCCTGGAGTGCCTCCGGGACAGTCTCTGGAAACACCATATATTTT,CAWSASGTVSGNTIYF,TRBJ1-3,TRBD1,-,TRBV30
TGTGCCAGCAGCTTAAGCGGCAGGGGTGACGAGCAGTACTTC,CASSLSGRGDEQYF,TRBJ2-7,-,-,TRBV7-3
TGTGCTAGTGGTTTGGGGCAGGCTAATACGCAGTATTTT,CASGLGQANTQYF,TRBJ2-3,-,few,TRBV12-5
TGTGCCAGCAGCGCCCAAGACGGGTTCTACAATGAGCAGTTCTTC,CASSAQDGFYNEQFF,TRBJ2-1,-,few,TRBV9
TGTGCCAGCAGTTTAGGTTACGGGGGAGATGGCTACACCTTC,CASSLGYGGDGYTF,TRBJ1-2,-,-,TRBV28
TGTGCCAGTAGTATAAGGCTAGTCAAGAACACTGAAGCTTTCTTT,CASSIRLVKNTEAFF,TRBJ1-1,-,-,TRBV19
TGTGCCAGCAGCCTTACAGGGGGCGGACGCGCAGATACGCAGTATTTT,CASSLTGGGRADTQYF,TRBJ2-3,TRBD1,-,TRBV3-1/TRBV3-2
TGTGCCAGCAGCTTAGAGGGGATTTCCTACGAGCAGTACTTC,CASSLEGISYEQYF,TRBJ2-7,-,-,TRBV7-8
TGCGCCAGCAGCCCCGGGACAGGGGGCGTTACGAACACTGAAGCTTTCTTT,CASSPGTGGVTNTEAFF,TRBJ1-1,TRBD1,once,TRBV5-1
TGCGCCAGCAGCCAACATTATTTGGACAGACTTCTACCCAATCAGCCCCAGCATTTT,CASSQHYLDRLLPNQPQHF,TRBJ1-5,-,-,TRBV4-3
TGCGCCAGCAGCCAAGAAGGGGGGGTTTTTCATCGGCAGTACTTC,CASSQEGGVFHRQYF,TRBJ2-7,-,-,TRBV4-1
TGTGCCAGCAGTTTCCCTGGACAGGGAAGGGGAAATGAGCAGTTCTTC,CASSFPGQGRGNEQFF,TRBJ2-1,TRBD1,-,TRBV28
TGTGCCAGTGACTCCCAATCCTACGAGCAGTACTTC,CASDSQSYEQYF,TRBJ2-7,-,once,TRBV28
TGTGCCAGCAGAGTGGTGACAGGTTCGAATGGCTACACCTTC,CASRVVTGSNGYTF,TRBJ1-2,-,many,TRBV28
TGTGCCAGCAGCCAAGTAGCTTCTGGGTTCTACAATGAGCAGTTCTTC,CASSQVASGFYNEQFF,TRBJ2-1,-,once,TRBV3-1/TRBV3-2
TGTGCCAGCAGTTTAGTTGGACAGGGAACTCACGAGCAGTACTTC,CASSLVGQGTHEQYF,TRBJ2-7,TRBD1,-,TRBV28
TGTGCCAGCAGCCCCGGACACGGATCTTCTAACTATGGCTACACCTTC,CASSPGHGSSNYGYTF,TRBJ1-2,-,-,TRBV28
TGCGCCAGCAGCTTAGGAGACAGGGCCGGTGGCTACACCTTC,CASSLGDRAGGYTF,TRBJ1-2,TRBD1,-,TRBV5-1
TGTGCCAGCAGCTTCAGGGGGCAAGATACGCAGTATTTT,CASSFRGQDTQYF,TRBJ2-3,TRBD1,-,TRBV5-4
TGTGCCAGCAGCTCCAGACTAGCTTGGGAGACCCAGTACTTC,CASSSRLAWETQYF,TRBJ2-5,TRBD2,-,TRBV11-1
TGTGCCAGCAGCGTAGTCGAGGGATTGGGGACTGAAGCTTTCTTT,CASSVVEGLGTEAFF,TRBJ1-1,-,-,TRBV9
TGTGCCAGCAGCTGGGGACAGAGCAATAGCAATCAGCCCCAGCATTTT,CASSWGQSNSNQPQHF,TRBJ1-5,TRBD1,-,TRBV5-5
TGTGCCATCAGTGGGGGGCGGGACAGGGAATCCTACGAGCAGTACTTC,CAISGGRDRESYEQYF,TRBJ2-7,TRBD1,few,TRBV10-3
TGTGCCAGTAGTATCGTCAGGGGGGAAAGGGAGACCCAGTACTTC,CASSIVRGERETQYF,TRBJ2-5,-,-,TRBV19
TGCGCCAGCAGCCAGGGGACTGGCAGTGCGGGGGAGCTGTTTTTT,CASSQGTGSAGELFF,TRBJ2-2,-,-,TRBV4-3
TGTGCCAGCAGCGCCGCAGGGGGCAATCCCCTTATCTATGGCTACACCTTC,CASSAAGGNPLIYGYTF,TRBJ1-2,TRBD1,-,TRBV9
TGTGCCAGCAGCCAAGAAGCCTTACTAGGAGAGACCCAGTACTTC,CASSQEALLGETQYF,TRBJ2-5,-,once,TRBV3-1/TRBV3-2
TGTGCCACCAGTCATGCGACTAGCGGGAGTAATGAGCAGTTCTTC,CATSHATSGSNEQFF,TRBJ2-1,TRBD2,-,TRBV24-1
TGTGCCAGCAGCCGGGGGACAGGGACCCAGTACTTC,CASSRGTGTQYF,TRBJ2-5,TRBD1,-,TRBV7-8